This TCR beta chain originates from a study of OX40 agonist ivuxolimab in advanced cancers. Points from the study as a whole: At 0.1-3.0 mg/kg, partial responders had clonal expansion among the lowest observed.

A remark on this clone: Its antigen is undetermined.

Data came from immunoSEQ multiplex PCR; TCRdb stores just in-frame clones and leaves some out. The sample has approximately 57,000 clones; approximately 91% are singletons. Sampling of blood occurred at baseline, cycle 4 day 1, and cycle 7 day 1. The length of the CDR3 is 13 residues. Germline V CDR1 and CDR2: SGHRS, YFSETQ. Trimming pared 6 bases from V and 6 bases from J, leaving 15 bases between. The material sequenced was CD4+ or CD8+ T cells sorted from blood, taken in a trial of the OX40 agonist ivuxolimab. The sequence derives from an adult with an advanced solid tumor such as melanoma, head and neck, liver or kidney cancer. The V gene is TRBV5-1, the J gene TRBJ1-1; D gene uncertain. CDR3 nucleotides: TGCGCCAGCAAGGAGTCAGAAGCATCTGAAGCTTTCTTT. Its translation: CASKESEASEAFF.